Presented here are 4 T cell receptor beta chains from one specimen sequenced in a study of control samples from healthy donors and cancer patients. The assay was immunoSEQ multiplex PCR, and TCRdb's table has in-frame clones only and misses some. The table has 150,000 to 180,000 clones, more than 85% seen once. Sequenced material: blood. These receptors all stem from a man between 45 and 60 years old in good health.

DNA for the CDR3: TGTGCCAGCTCACCACTCGGCAGGGAGGGGGACATTCAGTACTTC. Amino acid sequence: CASSPLGREGDIQYF. The chain links TRBV18 to TRBJ2-4, with D tentatively TRBD2 (7 bases). The germline V and J ends were trimmed by 1 base and 8 bases, with 15 bases remaining between them. This CDR3 has 15 amino acids. The germline CDR1 and CDR2 sequences are KGHSH and LQKENI.

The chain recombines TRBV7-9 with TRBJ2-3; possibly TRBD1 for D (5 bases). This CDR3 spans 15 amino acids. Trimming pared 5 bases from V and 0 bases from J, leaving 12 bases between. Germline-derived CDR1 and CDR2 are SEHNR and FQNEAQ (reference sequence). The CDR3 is CASSAGSGSTDTQYF. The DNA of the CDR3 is TGTGCCAGCAGCGCAGGGTCTGGTAGCACAGATACGCAGTATTTT. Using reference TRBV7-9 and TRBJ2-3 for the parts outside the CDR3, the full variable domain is DTGVSQNPRHKITKRGQNVTFRCDPISEHNRLYWYRQTLGQGPEFLTYFQNEAQLEKSRLLSDRFSAERPKGSFSTLEIQRTEQGDSAMYLCASSAGSGSTDTQYFGPGTRLTVL.

The CDR3 spells CASSPVRGRTEAFF. CDR3 coding DNA: TGTGCCAGCAGCCCGGTCCGGGGTAGGACTGAAGCTTTCTTT. The chain uses TRBV11-2 and TRBJ1-1; D ambiguous. The CDR3 extends over 14 amino acids. Looked up from germline, CDR1 is SGHAT and CDR2 is FQNNGV. V lost 5 bases, J lost 5 bases, and 15 bases lay in between.

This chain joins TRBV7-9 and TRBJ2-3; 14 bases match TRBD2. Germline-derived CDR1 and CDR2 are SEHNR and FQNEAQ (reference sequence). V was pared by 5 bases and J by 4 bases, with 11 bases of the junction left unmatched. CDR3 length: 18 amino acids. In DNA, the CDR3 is TGTGCCAGCAGCCTAACCTTTGGGACTAGCGGGAGTGCAGATACGCAGTATTTT. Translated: CASSLTFGTSGSADTQYF.